The 18 T cell receptor beta chains below were found in one sample sequenced in a study of blood T cell repertoires in COVID-19 (dated by TCRdb to the early 2020s). The library was prepared using the immunoSEQ multiplex PCR assay. In its TCRdb copy, this immuneACCESS table keeps in-frame sequences only and misses some clones. Where compared with another copy, unresolved V genes explain less than half of these, and the others have no known cause. Across this sample there are some 460,000 clones, with about 85% seen only once. Jointly, the top ten make up roughly 2% of the sample. Material for sequencing was PBMCs or T cells enriched from blood (not recorded which). The receptors originated from a woman between 18 and 30 years old with acute COVID-19.

This chain links TRBV2 with TRBJ2-5; D gene ambiguous. Trimming shortened V by 3 bases and J by 5 bases, and 10 bases separated the two germline ends. Germline CDR1 reads SNHLY; CDR2 reads FYNNEI. The CDR3 is 13 residues long. The CDR3 nucleotides are TGTGCCAGCAGTGATCCGGGTCGGGAGACCCAGTACTTC. This gives the protein CASSDPGRETQYF.

This chain uses TRBV6-5 with TRBJ2-3; a possible D gene is TRBD2 (5 bases). CDR3 length: 15 amino acids. Trimming left V 10 bases short and J 1 base short, with 18 bases between. Germline V lookup: CDR1 MNHEY, CDR2 SVGAGI. The CDR3 loop reads CATHPKRAGTDTQYF. As DNA, the CDR3 is TGTGCCACCCACCCGAAGAGGGCCGGCACAGATACGCAGTATTTT.

The J gene is TRBJ2-5, the V gene TRBV19; D may be TRBD2 (6 bases). Per germline, CDR1 LNHDA and CDR2 SQIVND (reference sequence). The CDR3 extends over 16 amino acids. The V end was cut by 6 bases, the J end by 2 bases, with 19 bases between. CDR3 sequence reads: CASRDEGAGRQETQYF. Written as DNA, the CDR3 is TGTGCCAGTAGGGATGAAGGAGCGGGCCGACAAGAGACCCAGTACTTC. The entire variable domain, with the rest obtained from reference TRBV19 and TRBJ2-5, is as follows: DGGITQSPKYLFRKEGQNVTLSCEQNLNHDAMYWYRQDPGQGLRLIYYSQIVNDFQKGDIAEGYSVSREKKESFPLTVTSAQKNPTAFYLCASRDEGAGRQETQYFGPGTRLLVL.

The V gene is TRBV19, the J gene TRBJ2-7; TRBD2 matches 9 bases. The germline CDR1 and CDR2 sequences are LNHDA and SQIVND (reference sequence). V dropped 9 bases and J dropped 7; count of bases not matched to a gene: 13. There are 14 residues in the CDR3. The CDR3 nucleotides are TGTGCCAGCGTCTTGCGGGAGGGCCTCGGGGAGCAGTACTTC. Amino acids: CASVLREGLGEQYF.

The J gene is TRBJ2-7, the V gene TRBV2; the D gene is possibly TRBD2 (6 bases). The CDR3 is 16 amino acids. V was pared by 0 bases and J by 2 bases, with 14 bases between. Looked up from germline, CDR1 is SNHLY and CDR2 is FYNNEI. In DNA form, the CDR3 reads TGTGCCAGCAGTGAAGCGCCGTCCGGGGGACCCTACGAGCAGTACTTC. It specifies CASSEAPSGGPYEQYF.

The gene calls are TRBV18 and TRBJ2-1; 8 bases map to TRBD2. Germline lookup yields CDR1 KGHSH and CDR2 LQKENI. The CDR3 is 16 amino acids. J gave up 6 bases and V 2 bases, and 9 bases lay outside the gene matches. The CDR3 sequence is CASSPGGTRLSNEQFF. The CDR3 region has the DNA TGTGCCAGCTCACCAGGAGGGACTAGATTGTCCAATGAGCAGTTCTTC.

V and J are TRBV15 and TRBJ2-3; 8 nucleotides match TRBD2. Germline trimming cut 3 bases from V and 6 bases from J; bases unmatched to any gene: 14. Germline V gene sequence: CDR1 LNHNV, CDR2 YYDKDF (reference sequence). The CDR3 sequence is 17 residues long. The CDR3 DNA reads TGTGCCACCAGCAGGGGAAGGGGAAGCGGGAGTAGGGATACGCAGTATTTT. It translates to CATSRGRGSGSRDTQYF.

The DNA of the CDR3 is TGTGCCAGCAGGGGGACAGGTCAAGCTTTCTTT. The encoded protein is CASRGTGQAFF. This sequence joins TRBV27 and TRBJ1-1; 8 bases are a match to TRBD1. Germline CDR1 MNHEY, CDR2 SMNVEV (reference sequence). The CDR3 runs to 11 residues. With V trimmed by 6 bases and J by 9 bases, 3 bases remained unmatched.

The rearrangement joins TRBV18 to TRBJ2-7; 9 nucleotides match TRBD2. Unmatched junction bases numbered 10, after V lost 3 bases and J lost 4 bases. Germline V gives CDR1 KGHSH, CDR2 LQKENI. The CDR3 is 16 residues long. The CDR3 sequence is CASSPALGAGGYEQYF. DNA for the CDR3: TGTGCCAGCTCACCCGCATTAGGAGCGGGGGGATACGAGCAGTACTTC.

The chain combines TRBV6-5 with TRBJ1-3, with D unclear. The CDR3 extends over 13 amino acids. Trimming removed 5 bases from V and 4 bases from J, with 9 bases in between. Germline loops: CDR1 MNHEY, CDR2 SVGAGI. The CDR3 DNA reads as TGTGCCAGCAGTCGGGGTTTCGGAAACACCATATATTTT. Translating it yields CASSRGFGNTIYF.

The chain joins TRBV2 to TRBJ2-2, with TRBD2 matching over 9 bases. The CDR3 totals 17 residues. With 2 bases clipped from V and 4 bases from J, the junction kept 8 bases outside the gene matches. Germline values: CDR1 SNHLY, CDR2 FYNNEI. CDR3 in DNA: TGTGCCAGCAGTGAACCTCCGGGACTAGCTTTCACCGGGGAGCTGTTTTTT. This gives the protein CASSEPPGLAFTGELFF.

The chain couples TRBV18 to TRBJ2-7, with 7 bases fitting TRBD1. Trimming removed 2 bases from V and 1 base from J; junction bases left unmatched: 8. CDR1 KGHSH and CDR2 LQKENI come from the germline V gene. The CDR3 length is 16 residues. Here the CDR3 DNA reads TGTGCCAGCTCACCAAGGGCGGCAGGGGGTTCCTACGAGCAGTACTTC. Residues: CASSPRAAGGSYEQYF.

CDR3 protein: CAWRRDRVGRSGGELFF. The DNA for the CDR3 is TGTGCCTGGAGGCGCGACAGGGTAGGACGGAGTGGCGGGGAGCTGTTTTTT. The chain recombines TRBV30 with TRBJ2-2; TRBD1 matches at 7 bases. V was pared by 3 bases and J by 7 bases, with 17 bases of the junction left unmatched. The length of the CDR3 is 17 residues. The germline V gene has CDR1 GTSNPN and CDR2 SVGIG (reference sequence).

The chain joins TRBV4-3 to TRBJ2-1; 11 positions match TRBD2. There are 19 residues in the CDR3. J lost 0 bases, V lost 2 bases, and 9 bases had no gene match. CDR1 and CDR2 (germline): LGHNA, YSLEER. CDR3: CASSQSGTSGSSSYNEQFF. The CDR3 DNA reads TGCGCCAGCAGCCAATCCGGGACTAGCGGTTCAAGCTCCTACAATGAGCAGTTCTTC.

V usage is TRBV15 and J usage is TRBJ1-5; D is unclear. Trimming removed 4 bases at V and 2 bases at J, with 9 bases between. The CDR3 loop spans 14 amino acids. The V gene's germline CDR1 is LNHNV and CDR2 YYDKDF (reference sequence). CDR3 protein: CATSNPPGNQPQHF. Here the CDR3 DNA reads TGTGCCACCAGCAACCCCCCGGGCAATCAGCCCCAGCATTTT.

This chain links TRBV9 with TRBJ2-7; TRBD1 might be the D (6 bases). The CDR3 contains 16 residues. Germline V gives CDR1 SGDLS, CDR2 YYNGEE. V was shortened by 0 bases and J by 4 bases, with 17 bases between the two germline ends. The CDR3 DNA reads as TGTGCCAGCAGCGTAGGGTCCGTCAAAGGGGGTTACGAGCAGTACTTC. It codes for CASSVGSVKGGYEQYF.

This rearrangement joins TRBV3-1 (or the pseudogene TRBV3-2) to TRBJ2-7, with 15 bases identical to TRBD2. Germline V lookup: CDR1 LGHDT, CDR2 YNNKEL (reference sequence). CDR3 size: 19 residues. V lost 4 bases, J lost 6 bases, and 16 bases stayed unmatched. This chain's CDR3 is CASSRYRTSGGVTVGEQYF. DNA of the CDR3: TGTGCCAGCAGCCGTTATAGGACTAGCGGGGGGGTCACGGTTGGCGAGCAGTACTTC.

A few counts support this clone. The chain uses TRBV19 and TRBJ2-1, with 7 bases identical to TRBD2. The CDR3 has 13 residues. V lost 5 bases, J lost 6 bases, and 4 bases stayed unmatched. Germline-derived CDR1 and CDR2 are LNHDA and SQIVND (reference sequence). The CDR3 reads CASSPRLANEQFF. In DNA, the CDR3 is TGTGCCAGTAGTCCCAGACTAGCCAATGAGCAGTTCTTC.